Below, one T cell receptor (beta chain) is given with its context. The method was immunoSEQ multiplex PCR; TCRdb's version includes in-frame clones alone and lacks a portion of them. The top ten clones hold around 0.69% of a sample with roughly 80,000 clones, 85% to 95% of them seen once. This entry belongs to a study of OX40 agonist ivuxolimab in advanced cancers. This CDR3 has 15 residues. Between the trimmed V and J ends, which lost 3 bases and 4 bases, there was a span of 15 bases. The germline V gene encodes CDR1 MDHEN and CDR2 SYDVKM. The sequence came from an adult with an advanced solid tumor such as melanoma, head and neck, liver or kidney cancer. The chain joins TRBV28 to TRBJ1-2; D unresolved. Source: CD4+ or CD8+ T cells sorted from blood, taken in a trial of the OX40 agonist ivuxolimab. CDR3 sequence: CASSLIAAGSYGYTF. The DNA for the CDR3 is TGTGCCAGCAGTTTGATTGCGGCGGGGAGCTATGGCTACACCTTC.